What follows are 9 T cell receptor beta chains derived from one specimen sequenced in a study of blood T cells in healthy people across ages. The authors ran a second PCR of roughly 6 to 11 cycles using a sample-barcoded 5' primer and a J-beta primer mix. Each CDR3 protein is one row after TCRdb ran MiXCR on the 5' RACE reads. The table records approximately 810,000 distinct CDR3 sequences, 29% of them present only once. Input material: blood. These receptor sequences come from a woman at least 80 years old in good health.

This clonotype was recorded at least ten times. At one boundary the junction diverges from the germline segment, which might be a read error. The chain has TRBV7-2 and TRBJ2-3; D not resolved. Germline values: CDR1 SGHTA, CDR2 FQGNSA. This CDR3 comprises 13 residues. The CDR3 here is CASSLVYADTQYF. The CDR3 DNA reads TGCGCCAGCAGCTTGGTCTATGCAGATACGCAGTATTTT.

This clonotype was found many times. This rearrangement joins TRBV12-3 or TRBV12-4 to TRBJ1-5; 7 nucleotides align to TRBD1. The CDR3 totals 14 residues. With 5 bases clipped from V and 3 bases from J, the junction kept 4 bases outside the gene matches. CDR3 amino acids: CASSITGDNQPQHF. The CDR3 DNA reads TGTGCCAGCAGTATAACAGGGGACAATCAGCCCCAGCATTTT.

This rearrangement joins TRBV6-1 to TRBJ2-3; D gene ambiguous. There are 15 residues in the CDR3. Germline lookup yields CDR1 MNHNS and CDR2 SASEGT. The V gene lost 2 bases and the J gene lost 0 bases, with 9 bases spanning the gap. CDR3 loop: CASSEWASSTDTQYF. The CDR3 nucleotides are TGTGCCAGCAGTGAATGGGCCAGTAGCACAGATACGCAGTATTTT.

V usage is TRBV6-2 or TRBV6-3 and J usage is TRBJ1-5; a possible D gene is TRBD1 (5 bases). Trimming pared 4 bases from V and 6 bases from J, leaving 19 bases between. The germline V gene has CDR1 MNHEY and CDR2 SVGEGT. The CDR3 loop spans 16 amino acids. The CDR3 nucleotides are TGTGCCAGCAGTTTTCTGTCGGGGCCAGGGCGTCAGCCCCAGCATTTT. Amino acid sequence: CASSFLSGPGRQPQHF.

This clonotype was detected only a few times. The chain has TRBV5-1 and TRBJ2-2; D gene ambiguous. V was pared by 6 bases and J by 7 bases, with 16 bases between. Germline CDR1 and CDR2: SGHRS and YFSETQ. The CDR3 runs 14 residues. CDR3: CASTSINSGGELFF. As DNA, the CDR3 is TGCGCCAGCACATCGATAAACTCTGGCGGGGAGCTGTTTTTT.

Only a few counts were recorded for this clonotype. The genes are TRBV7-9 and TRBJ1-1; TRBD1 might be the D (5 bases). Germline assignment: CDR1 SEHNR and CDR2 FQNEAQ (reference sequence). This CDR3 has 15 residues. V was pared by 1 base and J by 3 bases, with 12 bases between. CDR3 amino acids: CASSLGLGTHTEAFF. DNA for the CDR3: TGTGCCAGCAGCTTAGGTCTGGGGACGCACACTGAAGCTTTCTTT.

The genes are TRBV5-1 and TRBJ2-7; 10 bases align to TRBD1. The CDR3 consists of 14 residues. Germline-derived CDR1 and CDR2 are SGHRS and YFSETQ. Losses at the gene ends were 8 bases for V and 7 bases for J; bases not matched to a gene: 12. CDR3 protein: CARIRQGAGNEQYF. The CDR3 DNA follows: TGCGCCAGGATCCGACAGGGGGCGGGGAATGAGCAGTACTTC. Full variable domain (outside the CDR3, taken from reference TRBV5-1 and TRBJ2-7): KAGVTQTPRYLIKTRGQQVTLSCSPISGHRSVSWYQQTPGQGLQFLFEYFSETQRNKGNFPGRFSGRQFSNSRSEMNVSTLELGDSALYLCARIRQGAGNEQYFGPGTRLTVT.

The chain has TRBV20-1 and TRBJ2-2; 7 bases are shared with TRBD1. The CDR3 totals 14 residues. V lost 1 base and J lost 1; bases outside the gene matches: 0. The germline gives CDR1 DFQATT, CDR2 SNEGSKA (reference sequence). CDR3 DNA sequence: TGCAGTGCTAGAGGGACAGGGAACACCGGGGAGCTGTTTTTT. Protein product: CSARGTGNTGELFF.

The V call is TRBV20-1, the J call TRBJ2-4; 11 nucleotides match TRBD1. V shed 2 bases and J 2 bases; nucleotides not matched to a gene: 11. The germline CDR1 and CDR2 sequences are DFQATT and SNEGSKA (reference sequence). The CDR3 is 18 residues long. CDR3 residues: CSARPGQGGRWTKNIQYF. The CDR3 DNA reads TGCAGTGCTAGACCGGGACAGGGGGGGCGATGGACCAAAAACATTCAGTACTTC.